This T cell receptor beta chain was recorded in a study of T cells in Graves' hyperthyroidism and ophthalmopathy. General study results and limits: Ophthalmopathy, which appeared later, was predicted by the model a median approximately 6 months before onset. Most clonotypes that expanded in the thyroid above 0.001 also showed up in blood.

Researchers amplified the TCR beta CDR3 regions from RNA transcripts. HTBI primers were the set used in a first-round RT-PCR of the TCR CDR3. TCRdb fed the multiplex PCR reads into MiXCR, producing one record per CDR3 protein. Of 500,000 to 800,000 distinct CDR3 sequences in the sample, about 14% were seen once. Ophthalmopathy cases met thresholds of Clinical Activity Score at least 3, NOSPECS grade at least 4 and duration under 3 months. Uncontrolled infection, other autoimmune disease, pregnancy or lactation excluded patients. Germline V gene sequence: CDR1 GTSNPN, CDR2 SVGIG (reference sequence). Trimming stripped 2 bases from V and 2 bases from J, with 5 bases between. CDR3 length equals 12 residues. This clonotype was observed at least ten times. Its matching antigen is unknown.

This receptor was obtained from a woman aged 45 to 65 with Graves' ophthalmopathy. The chain recombines TRBV30 with TRBJ2-3; D not resolved. The sample was blood. The CDR3, as DNA: TGTGCCTGGAGTAGGGACACAGATACGCAGTATTTT. It specifies CAWSRDTDTQYF.